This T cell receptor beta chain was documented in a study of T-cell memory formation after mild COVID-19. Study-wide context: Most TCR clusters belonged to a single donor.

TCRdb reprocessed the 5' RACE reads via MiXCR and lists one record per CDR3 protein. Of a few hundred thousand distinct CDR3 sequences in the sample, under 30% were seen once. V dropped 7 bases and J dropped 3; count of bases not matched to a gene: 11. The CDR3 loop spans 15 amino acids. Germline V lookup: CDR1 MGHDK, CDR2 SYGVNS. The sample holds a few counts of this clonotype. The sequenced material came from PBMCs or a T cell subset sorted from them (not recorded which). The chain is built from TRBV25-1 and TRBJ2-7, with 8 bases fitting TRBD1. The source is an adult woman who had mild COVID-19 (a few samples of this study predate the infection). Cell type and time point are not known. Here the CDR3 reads CASTPGSDRVYEQYF. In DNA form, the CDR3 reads TGTGCCAGCACCCCCGGGTCGGACAGGGTCTACGAGCAGTACTTC.